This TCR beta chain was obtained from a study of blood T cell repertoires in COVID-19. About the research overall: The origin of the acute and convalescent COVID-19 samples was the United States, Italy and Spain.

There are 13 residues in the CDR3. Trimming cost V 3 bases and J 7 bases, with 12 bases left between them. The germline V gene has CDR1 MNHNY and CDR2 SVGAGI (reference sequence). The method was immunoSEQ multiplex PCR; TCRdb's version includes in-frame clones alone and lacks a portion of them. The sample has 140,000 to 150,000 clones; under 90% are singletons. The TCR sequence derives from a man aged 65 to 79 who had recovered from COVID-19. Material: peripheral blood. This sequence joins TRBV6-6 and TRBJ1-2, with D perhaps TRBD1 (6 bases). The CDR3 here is CASSYQGNAGYTF. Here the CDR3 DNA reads TGTGCCAGCAGTTATCAGGGGAACGCTGGCTACACCTTC.